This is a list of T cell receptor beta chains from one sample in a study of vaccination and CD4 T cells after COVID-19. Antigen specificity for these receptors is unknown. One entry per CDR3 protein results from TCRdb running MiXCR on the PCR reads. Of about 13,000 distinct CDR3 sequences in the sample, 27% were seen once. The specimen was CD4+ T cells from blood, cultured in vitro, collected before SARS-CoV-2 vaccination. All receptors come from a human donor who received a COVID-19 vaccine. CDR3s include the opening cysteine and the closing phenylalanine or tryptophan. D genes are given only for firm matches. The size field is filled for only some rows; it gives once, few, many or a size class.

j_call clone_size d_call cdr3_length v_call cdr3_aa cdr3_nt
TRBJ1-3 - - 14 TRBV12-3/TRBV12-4 CASSLPGPGNTIYF TGTGCCAGCAGCCTGCCAGGTCCTGGAAACACCATATATTTT
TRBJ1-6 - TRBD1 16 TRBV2 CASTERRGPVKSPLHF TGTGCCAGCACTGAACGGAGGGGGCCGGTGAAATCACCCCTCCACTTT
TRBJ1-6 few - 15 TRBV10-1 CASSEGSSYNSPLHF TGCGCCAGCAGTGAAGGCAGCTCCTATAATTCACCCCTCCACTTT
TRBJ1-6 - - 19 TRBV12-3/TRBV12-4 CASSLRPGGSTPYNSPLHF TGTGCCAGCAGTTTACGTCCTGGAGGATCCACACCTTATAATTCACCCCTCCACTTT
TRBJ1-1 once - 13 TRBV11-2 CAGSYTGKVLAFF TGTGCCGGCAGTTATACAGGGAAGGTTTTGGCTTTCTTT
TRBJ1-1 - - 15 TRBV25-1 CASSYSVGMNTEAFF TGTGCCAGCAGTTATTCGGTGGGGATGAACACTGAAGCTTTCTTT
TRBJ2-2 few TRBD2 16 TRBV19 CASRLAGGPYTGELFF TGTGCCAGTAGACTAGCGGGGGGGCCTTACACCGGGGAGCTGTTTTTT
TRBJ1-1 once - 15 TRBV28 CASSLPQDWNTEAFF TGTGCCAGCAGTTTACCCCAGGATTGGAACACTGAAGCTTTCTTT
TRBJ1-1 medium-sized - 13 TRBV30 CARSEYGDTEAFF TGTGCCCGGTCAGAATATGGGGACACTGAAGCTTTCTTT
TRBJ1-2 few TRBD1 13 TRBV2 CASMVDRGVGYTF TGTGCCAGCATGGTAGACAGGGGGGTCGGCTACACCTTC
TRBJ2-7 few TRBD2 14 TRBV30 CAWSRTSGGYEQYF TGTGCCTGGAGTCGGACTAGCGGGGGGTACGAGCAGTACTTC
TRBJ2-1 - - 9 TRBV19 CASSNEQFF TGTGCCAGTAGCAATGAGCAGTTCTTC
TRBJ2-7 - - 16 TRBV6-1 CASSEQGSGLSYEQYF TGTGCCAGCAGTGAACAGGGCAGCGGCCTCTCCTACGAGCAGTACTTC
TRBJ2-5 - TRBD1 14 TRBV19 CASSPQGARETQYF TGTGCCAGTAGTCCTCAGGGGGCCCGGGAGACCCAGTACTTC
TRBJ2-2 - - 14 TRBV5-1 CASSLAQNTGELFF TGCGCCAGCAGCTTGGCCCAGAACACCGGGGAGCTGTTTTTT
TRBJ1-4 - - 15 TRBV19 CASSGQTSKNEKLFF TGTGCCAGTAGTGGGCAGACAAGTAAGAATGAAAAGCTGTTTTTT
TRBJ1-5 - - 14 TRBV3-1 CASSQGARGQPQHF TGTGCCAGCAGCCAAGGGGCCAGGGGACAGCCCCAGCATTTT
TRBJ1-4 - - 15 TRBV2 CASSREGATNEKLFF TGTGCCAGCAGTCGAGAGGGGGCAACTAATGAAAAACTGTTTTTT
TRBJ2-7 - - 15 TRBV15 CATSRDYQGRYEQYF TGTGCCACCAGCAGAGATTACCAGGGGAGGTACGAGCAGTACTTC
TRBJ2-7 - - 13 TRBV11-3 CASSLGGADEQYF TGTGCCAGCAGCTTAGGAGGGGCGGACGAGCAGTACTTC
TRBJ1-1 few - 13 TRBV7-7 CASSPDRYTEAFF TGTGCCAGCAGCCCTGACCGGTACACTGAAGCTTTCTTT
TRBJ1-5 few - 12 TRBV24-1 CATSDPNQPQHF TGTGCCACCAGTGATCCCAATCAGCCCCAGCATTTT
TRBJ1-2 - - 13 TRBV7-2 CASSLAAPYGYTF TGTGCCAGCAGCTTAGCGGCACCTTATGGCTACACCTTC
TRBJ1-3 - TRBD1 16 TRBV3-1 CASSQGPGGFGNTIYF TGTGCCAGCAGCCAAGGCCCAGGGGGCTTTGGAAACACCATATATTTT
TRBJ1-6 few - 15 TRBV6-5 CASSYAGANNSPLHF TGTGCCAGCAGTTACGCAGGGGCGAATAATTCACCCCTCCACTTT
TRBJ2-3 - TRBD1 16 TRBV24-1 CATSVRTGGGIDTQYF TGTGCCACCAGTGTACGGACAGGGGGCGGGATCGATACGCAGTATTTT
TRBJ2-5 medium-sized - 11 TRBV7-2 CASSPSETQYF TGTGCCAGCAGCCCCTCAGAGACCCAGTACTTC
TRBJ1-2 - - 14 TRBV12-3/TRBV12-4 CASRSGHLRDGYTF TGTGCCAGCAGGTCGGGACACCTAAGAGATGGCTACACCTTC
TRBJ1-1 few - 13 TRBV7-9 CASSLSMNTEAFF TGTGCCAGCAGCCTGAGCATGAACACTGAAGCTTTCTTT
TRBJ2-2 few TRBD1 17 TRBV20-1 CSARDERTGRLAGELFF TGCAGTGCTAGAGATGAACGGACAGGGCGGTTGGCCGGGGAGCTGTTTTTT
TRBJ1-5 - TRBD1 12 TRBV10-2 CASEGAGQPQHF TGCGCCAGCGAGGGGGCGGGTCAGCCCCAGCATTTT
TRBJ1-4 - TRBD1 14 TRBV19 CASSQRQGRWKLFF TGTGCCAGTAGCCAAAGACAGGGACGGTGGAAACTGTTTTTT
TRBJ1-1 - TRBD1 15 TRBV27 CASSPFGQGNTEAFF TGTGCCAGCAGCCCCTTCGGACAGGGAAACACTGAAGCTTTCTTT
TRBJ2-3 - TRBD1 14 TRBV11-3 CASSSGQGADTQYF TGTGCCAGCAGCTCGGGACAGGGGGCAGATACGCAGTATTTT
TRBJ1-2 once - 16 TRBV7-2 CASTRGGRNLNYGYTF TGTGCCAGCACCAGAGGGGGGCGCAACCTTAACTATGGCTACACCTTC
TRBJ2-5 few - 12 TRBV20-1 CSAQRGVIAQYF TGCAGTGCCCAGCGCGGGGTAATCGCCCAGTACTTC
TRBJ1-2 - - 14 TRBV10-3 CAISESRESYGYTF TGTGCCATCAGTGAGTCCAGGGAGAGCTATGGCTACACCTTC
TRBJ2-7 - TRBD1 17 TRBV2 CASSYTRTGPLSYEQYF TGTGCCAGCAGTTACACACGGACAGGCCCCCTCTCCTACGAGCAGTACTTC
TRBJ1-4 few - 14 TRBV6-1 CASSERGRDEKLFF TGTGCCAGCAGTGAACGGGGCAGAGATGAAAAACTGTTTTTT
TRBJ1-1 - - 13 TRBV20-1 CSALRPLNTEAFF TGCAGTGCTCTTCGGCCCTTGAACACTGAAGCTTTCTTT
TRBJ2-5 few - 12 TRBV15 CATSSRRETQYF TGTGCCACCAGCAGCCGAAGAGAGACCCAGTACTTC
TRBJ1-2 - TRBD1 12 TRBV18 CASSRTGGGYTF TGTGCCAGCTCACGGACAGGGGGCGGCTACACCTTC
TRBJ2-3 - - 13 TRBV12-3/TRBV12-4 CASSLAGEDTQYF TGTGCCAGCAGTTTGGCAGGGGAGGATACGCAGTATTTT
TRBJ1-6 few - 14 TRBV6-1 CASSERIRNSPLHF TGTGCCAGCAGTGAAAGAATAAGAAATTCACCCCTCCACTTT
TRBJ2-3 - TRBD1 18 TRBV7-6 CASSSSPFTGADTDTQYF TGTGCCAGCAGCTCCAGTCCTTTCACAGGGGCGGACACAGATACGCAGTATTTT
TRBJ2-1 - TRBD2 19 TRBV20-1 CSAGGGLAGGQGSYNEQFF TGCAGTGCTGGGGGGGGGCTAGCGGGGGGACAGGGCTCCTACAATGAGCAGTTCTTC
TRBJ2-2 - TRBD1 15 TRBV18 CASSPRDSDTGELFF TGTGCCAGCTCACCCCGGGACAGCGACACCGGGGAGCTGTTTTTT
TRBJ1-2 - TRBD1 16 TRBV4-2 CASSQGQAPVDYGYTF TGTGCCAGCAGCCAGGGACAGGCCCCGGTGGACTATGGCTACACCTTC
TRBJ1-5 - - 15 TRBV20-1 CSARDPRGANQPQHF TGCAGTGCTAGAGATCCTCGGGGGGCCAATCAGCCCCAGCATTTT
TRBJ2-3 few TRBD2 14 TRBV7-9 CASSPSGGADTQYF TGTGCCAGCAGCCCGAGCGGGGGGGCAGATACGCAGTATTTT
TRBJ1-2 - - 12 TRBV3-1 CASSTRQYGYTF TGTGCCAGCAGCACCCGACAGTATGGCTACACCTTC
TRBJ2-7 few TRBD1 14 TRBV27 CASRLQGSSYEQYF TGTGCCAGCAGATTACAGGGGAGCTCCTACGAGCAGTACTTC
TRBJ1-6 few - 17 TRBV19 CASSIPPRGRGYSPLHF TGTGCCAGTAGTATACCACCCCGGGGCAGGGGTTATTCACCCCTCCACTTT
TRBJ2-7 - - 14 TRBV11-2 CASSYQSGLSEQYF TGTGCCAGCAGCTACCAGTCAGGGTTAAGCGAGCAGTACTTC
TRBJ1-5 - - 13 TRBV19 CAASLNRNQPQHF TGTGCCGCGAGTCTAAATCGGAATCAGCCCCAGCATTTT